The 21 T cell receptor beta chains presented below share a single source sample, sequenced in a study of cytomegalovirus exposure and HLA in healthy donors. The PCR had 60 Vbeta and 13 Jbeta primers. Here immunoSEQ multiplex PCR was the method, and the copy in TCRdb shows in-frame clones only, minus some. Here the sample spans tens of thousands of clones, approximately 80% being singletons. Sequenced sample: PBMCs. Source of these receptors: a man aged 25 to 45 in good health and CMV-seronegative.

This rearrangement joins TRBV19 to TRBJ1-5; perhaps TRBD1 as D (5 bases). The CDR3 totals 13 residues. V was clipped by 6 bases and J by 5 bases, with 11 bases between them. CDR1 and CDR2 (germline): LNHDA, SQIVND (reference sequence). CDR3 amino acids: CASSPTDYQPQHF. The CDR3, as DNA: TGTGCCAGTAGCCCGACAGACTATCAGCCCCAGCATTTT.

In this sample, this clone turned up a few times. The junction and the germline gene differ at one end; a read error may be behind it. The CDR3 loop reads CASSQDQNSGYGYTF. The CDR3 coding sequence is TGTGCCAGCAGCCAAGATCAAAACAGTGGCTATGGCTACACCTTC. The chain couples TRBV4-1 to TRBJ1-2, with D unclear. Germline V lookup: CDR1 MGHRA, CDR2 YSYEKL. This CDR3 is 15 amino acids long.

This clone was seen only a few times. J is TRBJ1-1 and V is TRBV19; D possibly corresponds to TRBD1 (6 bases). Trimming took 5 bases from V and 0 from J, leaving 10 bases between them. CDR3 length: 14 residues. Germline V gives CDR1 LNHDA, CDR2 SQIVND (reference sequence). The DNA for the CDR3 is TGTGCCAGTAGTCCTCGGACAGTGAACACTGAAGCTTTCTTT. This translates into CASSPRTVNTEAFF.

The chain employs TRBV7-2 and TRBJ2-1; no clear D gene. The germline V gene encodes CDR1 SGHTA and CDR2 FQGNSA. The CDR3 has 12 residues. The V end lost 4 bases, the J end lost 9 bases, and 10 bases lay between the germline ends. The CDR3 nucleotides are TGTGCCAGCAGCTGGGCTGGCCGTGAGCAGTTCTTC. This codes for CASSWAGREQFF.

V gene TRBV10-3 combines with J gene TRBJ2-1, with TRBD1 matching 8 bases. There are 11 residues in the CDR3. V shed 10 bases, J shed 9 bases, and the junction held 5 bases outside the gene matches. CDR1 is ENHRY and CDR2 is SYGVKD in the germline V gene. DNA of the CDR3: TGTGCCAGCCAGGGGGCCACTGAGCAGTTCTTC. Translating gives CASQGATEQFF.

The V call is TRBV7-2, the J call TRBJ1-2; 9 bases line up with TRBD1. V lost 7 bases and J lost 2; bases outside the gene matches: 5. Germline loops: CDR1 SGHTA, CDR2 FQGNSA. CDR3 length: 14 residues. CDR3 amino acids: CASNRDRANYGYTF. DNA for the CDR3: TGTGCCAGCAACCGGGACAGGGCAAACTATGGCTACACCTTC.

This sequence joins TRBV2 and TRBJ1-5, with TRBD1 matching over 8 bases. Germline CDR1 and CDR2: SNHLY and FYNNEI. V trimming: 5 bases; J trimming: 0 bases; junction bases outside the gene matches: 6. The CDR3 has 16 residues. The CDR3 sequence: CASSRDRTYSNQPQHF. For the CDR3, the DNA is TGTGCCAGCAGTAGGGACAGGACATATAGCAATCAGCCCCAGCATTTT.

CDR3: CASGGPGVSEKLFF. The CDR3 nucleotides read TGTGCCAGTGGCGGGCCAGGGGTTAGTGAAAAACTGTTTTTT. The chain employs TRBV19 and TRBJ1-4; D is possibly TRBD1 (6 bases). The CDR3 has 14 amino acids. V was cut by 8 bases and J by 7 bases, with 17 bases left in between. The V gene's germline CDR1 is LNHDA and CDR2 SQIVND (reference sequence).

Here the CDR3 DNA reads TGTGCCAGCAGCCAAGAATACGGGGACTCCTACGAGCAGTACTTC. Translating it yields CASSQEYGDSYEQYF. The J gene is TRBJ2-7, the V gene TRBV4-2, with D maybe TRBD2 (5 bases). This CDR3 is built from 15 residues. Per the germline V gene, CDR1 is LGHNA and CDR2 is YNFKEQ. V was clipped by 0 bases and J by 0 bases, with 9 bases between them.

The chain links TRBV10-3 to TRBJ1-1; no clear D gene. V was trimmed by 6 bases and J by 1 base, leaving 9 bases between them. This CDR3 has 13 amino acids. Germline lookup yields CDR1 ENHRY and CDR2 SYGVKD. The CDR3 sequence: CAIRDSWNTEAFF. CDR3 coding DNA: TGTGCCATCAGGGACTCCTGGAACACTGAAGCTTTCTTT.

The chain's CDR3 is CASSLWGPPGNTIYF. Written as DNA, the CDR3 is TGTGCCAGCAGCTTATGGGGCCCGCCTGGAAACACCATATATTTT. This chain links TRBV7-3 with TRBJ1-3, with a tentative D call TRBD1 (5 bases). This CDR3 comprises 15 residues. Germline V gene lookup returns CDR1 SGHTA and CDR2 FQGTGA. The V gene lost 2 bases and the J gene lost 2 bases, with 10 bases spanning the gap.

V usage is TRBV6-4 and J usage is TRBJ2-2; 11 bases line up with TRBD1. This CDR3 is built from 15 residues. V lost 5 bases, J lost 4 bases, and 3 bases stayed unmatched. In germline, CDR1 is MRHNA, CDR2 SNTAGT. Here the CDR3 DNA reads TGTGCCAGCAGTACCGGGACAGGGGGCACCGGGGAGCTGTTTTTT. Amino acids: CASSTGTGGTGELFF.

The rearrangement uses TRBV4-3 and TRBJ1-1, with TRBD1 matching 8 bases. This CDR3 region has 16 residues. The ends lost 0 bases at V and 5 bases at J; junction bases unmatched: 8. Germline assignment: CDR1 LGHNA and CDR2 YSLEER. The CDR3 region is CASSQDRQGARTEAFF. CDR3 coding DNA: TGCGCCAGCAGCCAAGATAGGCAGGGGGCACGAACTGAAGCTTTCTTT.

The chain carries TRBV5-4 and TRBJ2-7, with TRBD2 matching over 7 bases. Germline V lookup: CDR1 SGHNT, CDR2 YYREEE (reference sequence). The CDR3 totals 13 residues. J was trimmed by 3 bases and V by 3 bases; bases with no gene match: 3. The CDR3 loop is CASSSTGGYEQYF. CDR3 coding DNA: TGTGCCAGCAGCTCAACGGGAGGCTACGAGCAGTACTTC.

J is TRBJ1-5 and V is TRBV4-1; 7 bases fit TRBD1. This CDR3 is built from 17 residues. The germline V gene has CDR1 MGHRA and CDR2 YSYEKL. The V and J ends lost 2 bases and 7 bases, in that order; junction bases with no gene match: 14. In DNA form, the CDR3 reads TGCGCCAGCAGCCAAAAAGATGCTGACAGGGCACGGCAGCCCCAGCATTTT. As protein: CASSQKDADRARQPQHF.

This clone was seen a handful of times. The rearrangement links TRBV28 to TRBJ1-1, with TRBD1 matching 8 bases. The V and J ends lost 2 bases and 6 bases, in that order; junction bases with no gene match: 5. This CDR3 spans 14 amino acids. Germline V lookup: CDR1 MDHEN, CDR2 SYDVKM. The CDR3 loop reads CASSLTGQASEAFF. CDR3 coding DNA: TGTGCCAGCAGTTTAACGGGACAGGCTTCTGAAGCTTTCTTT.

V usage is TRBV7-6 and J usage is TRBJ2-7; no clear D. Germline loops: CDR1 SGHVS, CDR2 FNYEAQ. The ends were cut back, 5 bases at V and 6 bases at J, with 14 bases in the middle. This CDR3 is 13 amino acids long. The CDR3 sequence: CASSNTNPGEQYF. As DNA, the CDR3 is TGTGCCAGCAGCAACACAAATCCGGGCGAGCAGTACTTC.

The V and J genes are TRBV9 and TRBJ1-2; 11 bases are a match to TRBD1. The CDR3 runs 16 residues. The V gene end was trimmed by 3 bases and the J gene end by 5 bases; junction bases not matched to a gene: 9. Germline-derived CDR1 and CDR2 are SGDLS and YYNGEE. Written as DNA, the CDR3 is TGTGCCAGCAGCGGAGGACAGGGGGCCGGATTTTATGGCTACACCTTC. It specifies CASSGGQGAGFYGYTF.

The chain joins TRBV18 to TRBJ2-7; TRBD2 is a possible D gene (6 bases). The CDR3 runs to 16 residues. Trimming took 0 bases from V and 3 from J, leaving 15 bases between them. The germline CDR1 and CDR2 sequences are KGHSH and LQKENI. The CDR3 nucleotides read TGTGCCAGCTCACCACCAGGTGGAGGGAATTTCTACGAGCAGTACTTC. Translated: CASSPPGGGNFYEQYF. The full variable domain, its missing parts supplied by reference TRBV18 and TRBJ2-7, is NAGVMQNPRHLVRRRGQEARLRCSPMKGHSHVYWYRQLPEEGLKFMVYLQKENIIDESGMPKERFSAEFPKEGPSILRIQQVVRGDSAAYFCASSPPGGGNFYEQYFGPGTRLTVT.

The chain has TRBV14 and TRBJ2-1; no definite D call. The CDR3 is 12 residues long. The germline CDR1 and CDR2 sequences are SGHDN and FVKESK. Between the trimmed V and J ends, which lost 1 base and 8 bases, there was a span of 6 bases. CDR3 bases: TGTGCCAGCAGCCAAGTCAGCGATGAGCAGTTCTTC. Translating it yields CASSQVSDEQFF.

This chain uses TRBV5-6 with TRBJ1-2, with D maybe TRBD1 (5 bases). Germline V CDR1 and CDR2: SGHDT, YYEEEE. CDR3 length equals 14 residues. The germline V and J ends were trimmed by 1 base and 6 bases, with 13 bases remaining between them. DNA for the CDR3: TGTGCCAGCAGCTTGCAGGGAACTTACCATGGCTACACCTTC. This translates into CASSLQGTYHGYTF.